This entry lists 27 T cell receptor beta chains sequenced from one sample in a study of T-cell memory formation after mild COVID-19. MiXCR, applied by TCRdb to the 5' RACE reads, yields one record per CDR3 protein. The data contain 400,000 to 550,000 distinct CDR3 sequences, around a quarter of them seen just once; the ten biggest clones take up around 12%. Sequenced sample: PBMCs or a T cell subset sorted from them (not recorded which). These receptors all stem from an adult woman who had mild COVID-19 (a few samples of this study predate the infection). Cell type and time point are not known.

The chain carries TRBV4-3 and TRBJ2-6, with 7 bases aligning to TRBD2. CDR1 and CDR2 (germline): LGHNA, YSLEER. This CDR3 has 19 residues. V shed 0 bases, J shed 3 bases, and the junction held 11 bases outside the gene matches. Written as DNA, the CDR3 is TGCGCCAGCAGCCAAGATGGTATGGCGGGAGTAATTGGGGCCAACGTCCTGACTTTC. Translation gives CASSQDGMAGVIGANVLTF.

This clonotype was seen a few times. V gene TRBV5-1 combines with J gene TRBJ1-2, with 11 bases identical to TRBD1. This CDR3 has 17 amino acids. In germline, CDR1 is SGHRS, CDR2 YFSETQ. J was trimmed by 5 bases and V by 4 bases; bases with no gene match: 13. For the CDR3, the DNA is TGCGCCAGCAGCCTTCAACCCGGACAGGGGGCGGGGTATGGCTACACCTTC. Translating it yields CASSLQPGQGAGYGYTF.

The rearrangement joins TRBV5-6 to TRBJ2-7; D uncertain. This CDR3 is 14 amino acids long. V gave up 4 bases and J gave up 0 bases, with 11 bases separating them. Germline V CDR1 and CDR2: SGHDT, YYEEEE. CDR3: CASSPDASSYEQYF. The CDR3 region has the DNA TGTGCCAGCAGCCCCGACGCAAGCTCCTACGAGCAGTACTTC. Full variable domain (remainder filled in from reference TRBV5-6 and TRBJ2-7): DAGVTQSPTHLIKTRGQQVTLRCSPKSGHDTVSWYQQALGQGPQFIFQYYEEEERQRGNFPDRFSGHQFPNYSSELNVNALLLGDSALYLCASSPDASSYEQYFGPGTRLTVT.

This clonotype showed up just a few times. CDR3 amino acids: CASSSIIYEQYF. The CDR3 coding sequence is TGTGCCAGCAGTTCAATCATCTACGAGCAGTACTTC. The V call is TRBV12-3 or TRBV12-4, the J call TRBJ2-7; D uncertain. The V end lost 4 bases, the J end lost 3 bases, and 7 bases lay between the germline ends. CDR3 size: 12 residues.

This clonotype was detected only a few times. The gene calls are TRBV29-1 and TRBJ1-1; D is undetermined. Trimming took off 2 bases at V and 0 bases at J, with 13 bases between the two ends. The germline gives CDR1 SQVTM, CDR2 ANQGSEA. The CDR3 has 15 residues. The CDR3 loop reads CSVEYGEVLNTEAFF. CDR3 coding DNA: TGCAGCGTTGAATACGGGGAGGTCTTGAACACTGAAGCTTTCTTT.

V is TRBV7-9 and J is TRBJ2-7, with D possibly TRBD2 on 5 matching bases. The CDR3 length is 15 residues. Trimming left V 2 bases short and J 7 bases short, with 18 bases between. Germline loops: CDR1 SEHNR, CDR2 FQNEAQ (reference sequence). The CDR3 sequence is CASSLLRTRGGEQYF. The CDR3, as DNA: TGTGCCAGCAGCTTACTAAGGACCCGCGGCGGGGAGCAGTACTTC.

V usage is TRBV2 and J usage is TRBJ1-5; D not resolved. Trimming removed 6 bases from V and 4 bases from J, with 16 bases in between. The CDR3 is 15 amino acids. Germline lookup yields CDR1 SNHLY and CDR2 FYNNEI. Written as DNA, the CDR3 is TGTGCCAGCAGCCACCCCGTCAGTGTTAATCAGCCCCAGCATTTT. This codes for CASSHPVSVNQPQHF.

Many counts were recorded for this clonotype. The chain carries TRBV18 and TRBJ2-3; D is unclear. Germline CDR1 and CDR2: KGHSH and LQKENI. V was clipped by 2 bases and J by 1 base, with 7 bases between them. This CDR3 contains 14 residues. The chain's CDR3 is CASSPRQGTDTQYF. In nucleotides, the CDR3 is TGTGCCAGCTCACCAAGGCAGGGCACAGATACGCAGTATTTT.

This clonotype occurred a few times. The chain joins TRBV28 to TRBJ2-1; D gene ambiguous. The germline V gene encodes CDR1 MDHEN and CDR2 SYDVKM. Trimming cost V 2 bases and J 15 bases, with 11 bases left between them. There are 11 residues in the CDR3. This CDR3 reads CASSLGVSAFF. The CDR3 DNA reads as TGTGCCAGCAGTTTAGGAGTCTCAGCGTTCTTC.

This clonotype was recorded a few times. CDR3 in amino acids: CATRRTAGETQYF. The CDR3, as DNA: TGTGCCACCAGGAGGACAGCCGGAGAGACCCAGTACTTC. The V call is TRBV24-1, the J call TRBJ2-5; the D gene is possibly TRBD1 (6 bases). The CDR3 length is 13 residues. The germline CDR1 and CDR2 sequences are KGHDR and SFDVKD. V lost 7 bases, J lost 4 bases, and 12 bases lay in between.

The V gene is TRBV12-3 or TRBV12-4, the J gene TRBJ2-7; D is uncertain. The CDR3 covers 14 residues. Between the trimmed V and J ends, which lost 2 bases and 2 bases, there was a span of 10 bases. CDR3 residues: CASSLNGRTYEQYF. As DNA, the CDR3 is TGTGCCAGCAGTTTAAACGGCCGAACCTACGAGCAGTACTTC.

This clonotype was detected only a few times. The rearrangement links TRBV5-1 to TRBJ2-1, with 12 bases fitting TRBD2. The CDR3 has 16 residues. The germline V gene has CDR1 SGHRS and CDR2 YFSETQ. V lost 3 bases to trimming and J lost 1 base; unmatched junction nucleotides: 2. The CDR3 DNA reads as TGCGCCAGCAGCTCTAGCGGGGGGGCATCCTACAATGAGCAGTTCTTC. It translates to CASSSSGGASYNEQFF.

This clonotype was seen a few times. This chain's CDR3 is CASSLGQGGHEQYF. For the CDR3, the DNA is TGTGCCAGCAGCTTAGGGCAGGGAGGCCACGAGCAGTACTTC. The chain combines TRBV7-9 with TRBJ2-7; maybe TRBD2 (6 bases). Trimming took off 1 base at V and 5 bases at J, with 12 bases between the two ends. The CDR3 is 14 amino acids. The germline gives CDR1 SEHNR, CDR2 FQNEAQ (reference sequence).

V and J are TRBV4-1 and TRBJ1-1; tentative D call: TRBD1 (5 bases). Germline assignment: CDR1 MGHRA and CDR2 YSYEKL. V lost 2 bases, J lost 4 bases, and 17 bases lay in between. The CDR3 has 16 residues. The CDR3 protein is CASSQFRFPGTTEAFF. CDR3 in DNA: TGCGCCAGCAGCCAATTCCGCTTCCCGGGGACCACTGAAGCTTTCTTT.

In this sample, this clonotype turned up many times. The CDR3 is CASSWLGSGTNTGELFF. CDR3 DNA sequence: TGTGCCAGCAGCTGGCTAGGGAGCGGCACGAACACCGGGGAGCTGTTTTTT. V and J are TRBV7-6 and TRBJ2-2; D possibly corresponds to TRBD2 (5 bases). This CDR3 contains 17 residues. Trimming removed 4 bases from V and 0 bases from J, with 15 bases in between. Germline assignment: CDR1 SGHVS and CDR2 FNYEAQ.

Only a few counts were recorded for this clonotype. The rearrangement uses TRBV24-1 and TRBJ2-1, with TRBD1 matching 7 bases. The CDR3 is 13 amino acids. In germline, CDR1 is KGHDR, CDR2 SFDVKD. J gave up 4 bases and V 5 bases, and 1 base lay outside the gene matches. The CDR3 sequence: CATSGDSYNEQFF. The DNA of the CDR3 is TGTGCCACCAGTGGGGACAGTTACAATGAGCAGTTCTTC.

This chain links TRBV20-1 with TRBJ2-3; perhaps TRBD2 as D (6 bases). Trimming shortened V by 1 base and J by 1 base, and 12 bases separated the two germline ends. Germline V gene data show CDR1 as DFQATT and CDR2 as SNEGSKA (reference sequence). The CDR3 has 15 amino acids. The CDR3 loop is CSARGAAGRTDTQYF. DNA of the CDR3: TGCAGTGCTAGAGGAGCAGCGGGCCGCACAGATACGCAGTATTTT.

This chain joins TRBV7-8 and TRBJ2-1, with TRBD2 as a possible D gene (6 bases). CDR3 length: 17 residues. V dropped 2 bases and J dropped 0 bases, with 14 bases sitting between them. Germline V lookup: CDR1 SGHVS, CDR2 FQNEAQ. CDR3 region: CASSLSAGQYSYNEQFF. The CDR3 DNA reads as TGTGCCAGCAGCTTATCGGCGGGGCAATACTCCTACAATGAGCAGTTCTTC.

The chain combines TRBV2 with TRBJ2-3; D unresolved. Germline assignment: CDR1 SNHLY and CDR2 FYNNEI. V lost 4 bases, J lost 2 bases, and 16 bases lay in between. This CDR3 contains 16 residues. The CDR3 bases are TGTGCCAGCAGTGGTCGCGGCCCTAGATCCACAGATACGCAGTATTTT. Its translation is CASSGRGPRSTDTQYF.

The V gene is TRBV6-2 or TRBV6-3, the J gene TRBJ2-3; 8 bases agree with TRBD1. From germline, CDR1 is MNHEY and CDR2 SVGEGT. The CDR3 loop spans 18 amino acids. Trimming cost V 6 bases and J 9 bases; bases outside gene matches: 23. CDR3 loop: CASSPARRTGRSTGTQYF. Written as DNA, the CDR3 is TGTGCCAGCAGCCCAGCAAGGAGGACAGGGCGTTCTACCGGCACGCAGTATTTT.

This chain uses TRBV28 with TRBJ2-7; 12 nucleotides match TRBD2. The V and J ends lost 3 bases and 4 bases, in that order; junction bases with no gene match: 4. CDR3 length: 15 residues. In germline, CDR1 is MDHEN, CDR2 SYDVKM. CDR3 nucleotide sequence: TGTGCCAGCAGTTTCGTGACTAGCGGGAGTTACGAGCAGTACTTC. Its protein product is CASSFVTSGSYEQYF.

The gene calls are TRBV4-3 and TRBJ2-2, with 7 bases that match TRBD1. The V gene end was trimmed by 5 bases and the J gene end by 3 bases; junction bases not matched to a gene: 9. This CDR3 region has 16 residues. CDR1 and CDR2 (germline): LGHNA, YSLEER. CDR3 sequence: CASSATGVPYTGELFF. Written as DNA, the CDR3 is TGCGCCAGCAGCGCAACAGGGGTCCCTTACACCGGGGAGCTGTTTTTT.

This clonotype has only one observation. V is TRBV15 and J is TRBJ2-7, with D perhaps assigned TRBD1 or TRBD2 (8 bases each). Trimming pared 0 bases from V and 3 bases from J, leaving 12 bases between. From germline, CDR1 is LNHNV and CDR2 YYDKDF (reference sequence). The CDR3 consists of 15 residues. The CDR3 region is CATSRDSGTGYEQYF. In DNA, the CDR3 is TGTGCCACCAGCAGAGATAGCGGGACAGGCTACGAGCAGTACTTC.

The chain is built from TRBV7-2 and TRBJ2-1; D may be TRBD1 (6 bases). The CDR3 is 15 residues long. Trimming shortened V by 5 bases and J by 8 bases, and 19 bases separated the two germline ends. CDR1 is SGHTA, CDR2 FQGNSA, per germline. CDR3 region: CASSRSTTGTDEQFF. For the CDR3, the DNA is TGTGCCAGCAGCCGCTCAACGACAGGAACGGATGAGCAGTTCTTC.

There are a few counts of this clonotype. The rearrangement uses TRBV5-6 and TRBJ2-1; D may be TRBD1 (7 bases). V was cut by 4 bases and J by 7 bases, with 24 bases left in between. This CDR3 is built from 17 residues. CDR1 and CDR2 (germline): SGHDT, YYEEEE. CDR3 in amino acids: CASSRVQGGQWRNEQFF. DNA for the CDR3: TGTGCCAGCAGCCGAGTCCAGGGGGGCCAGTGGAGGAATGAGCAGTTCTTC. Variable domain in full (rest from reference TRBV5-6 and TRBJ2-1): DAGVTQSPTHLIKTRGQQVTLRCSPKSGHDTVSWYQQALGQGPQFIFQYYEEEERQRGNFPDRFSGHQFPNYSSELNVNALLLGDSALYLCASSRVQGGQWRNEQFFGPGTRLTVL.

The sample holds a few counts of this clonotype. The rearrangement uses TRBV12-3 or TRBV12-4 and TRBJ2-2; tentative D call: TRBD1 (6 bases). V lost 8 bases and J lost 5, with 15 bases in between. This CDR3 is 14 amino acids long. In nucleotides, the CDR3 is TGTGCCAGCCGAGGGGCAGGGGAGACCGGGGAGCTGTTTTTT. Protein: CASRGAGETGELFF.

V usage is TRBV2 and J usage is TRBJ2-7; perhaps TRBD1 as D (6 bases). The CDR3 has 15 residues. The germline V gene encodes CDR1 SNHLY and CDR2 FYNNEI. V dropped 6 bases and J dropped 4 bases, with 19 bases sitting between them. The CDR3 DNA reads TGTGCCAGCAGCCCCCTGGGCAGGGGTCTATACGAGCAGTACTTC. Translating gives CASSPLGRGLYEQYF.